This TCR beta chain was observed in a study of blood T cell repertoires in COVID-19. Study at large: The origin of the acute and convalescent COVID-19 samples was the United States, Italy and Spain. PBMCs, B-cell-depleted T cells, or T cells were the source of the cDNA or gDNA that made up the material.

Per the original data handling: Reference gene primers were amplified, and this amplification served to estimate nucleated cell counts. Libraries were prepared by immunoSEQ multiplex PCR; TCRdb keeps only in-frame clonotypes and omits some of them. The V and J calls and clone size are taken from that table; D and trimming were inferred from the DNA. The sample records 250,000 or so clones, 70% to 90% being singletons. From germline, CDR1 is MNHEY and CDR2 SMNVEV (reference sequence). The CDR3 extends over 15 amino acids. Trimming took 5 bases from V and 6 from J; bases not matched to a gene: 12. Enrollees, roughly 18 to 89 years old, lived in fewer than 25 US areas.

This TCR derives from a woman in her forties or fifties who had recovered from COVID-19. The V and J genes are TRBV27 and TRBJ2-7; 8 bases match TRBD2. Sequenced sample: PBMCs or T cells enriched from blood (not recorded which). CDR3 nucleotides: TGTGCCAGCAGTCTCGAACTCGGGGGGGCGAGCGAGCAGTACTTC. Translating gives CASSLELGGASEQYF.